These 13 T cell receptor beta chains originate from one sample sequenced in a study of cytomegalovirus exposure and HLA in healthy donors. A multiplex PCR was run with 60 Vbeta primers and 13 Jbeta primers. Assay used: immunoSEQ multiplex PCR; TCRdb lists only in-frame clones, some missing. In the table there are about 98,000 clones, roughly 81% of which are singletons. The specimen was PBMCs. These receptor sequences come from a man aged 40-49 years in good health and CMV-seronegative.

The V call is TRBV7-6, the J call TRBJ1-2; D is perhaps TRBD1 (5 bases). The germline CDR1 and CDR2 sequences are SGHVS and FNYEAQ. Trimming removed 1 base from V and 0 bases from J, with 15 bases in between. The CDR3 covers 17 residues. CDR3 sequence: CASSLGVAAGPNYGYTF. The CDR3 bases are TGTGCCAGCAGCTTAGGCGTCGCGGCAGGGCCTAACTATGGCTACACCTTC.

This chain joins TRBV19 and TRBJ1-1; D not resolved. Germline CDR1 LNHDA, CDR2 SQIVND (reference sequence). This CDR3 region has 14 residues. Trimming stripped 2 bases from V and 2 bases from J, with 9 bases between. In DNA form, the CDR3 reads TGTGCCAGTAGTATACTACGGGGTAACACTGAAGCTTTCTTT. Protein product: CASSILRGNTEAFF.

This clone was picked up a small number of times. The CDR3 region has the DNA TGTGCCAGCAGATCGGGACAGGGTCCATCCGGGGAGCTGTTTTTT. Protein: CASRSGQGPSGELFF. The gene calls are TRBV5-8 and TRBJ2-2, with TRBD1 matching 9 bases. V gave up 5 bases and J gave up 6 bases; unmatched junction bases: 8. The CDR3 covers 15 residues. Germline loops: CDR1 SGHTS, CDR2 YDEGEE.

This clone was observed a handful of times. The chain carries TRBV6-6 and TRBJ1-1, with 7 bases fitting TRBD1. The CDR3 sequence is 13 residues long. The germline V gene encodes CDR1 MNHNY and CDR2 SVGAGI (reference sequence). V dropped 9 bases and J dropped 0; count of bases not matched to a gene: 4. As DNA, the CDR3 is TGTGCCAGTGGACAGGTAGTGAACACTGAAGCTTTCTTT. Encoded protein: CASGQVVNTEAFF.

The V call is TRBV29-1, the J call TRBJ2-2; D gene unclear. CDR3 length: 12 amino acids. CDR1 is SQVTM, CDR2 ANQGSEA, per germline. Trimming pared 6 bases from V and 1 base from J, leaving 6 bases between. This chain's CDR3 is CSVRWNTGELFF. Here the CDR3 DNA reads TGCAGCGTCAGGTGGAACACCGGGGAGCTGTTTTTT.

This clone has only a few counts. The chain carries TRBV6-5 and TRBJ1-1; D unclear. Germline V CDR1 and CDR2: MNHEY, SVGAGI. The germline V and J ends were trimmed by 6 bases and 1 base, with 6 bases remaining between them. This CDR3 is built from 12 residues. The DNA for the CDR3 is TGTGCCAGCAGCAGAACGAACACTGAAGCTTTCTTT. It is translated as CASSRTNTEAFF.

As concerns this clone: In the same sample, other DNA sequences code for this CDR3. This chain connects TRBV5-6 to TRBJ1-5; 9 bases are shared with TRBD1. CDR1 and CDR2 from the germline V gene are SGHDT and YYEEEE. The CDR3 runs 14 residues. V lost 4 bases, J lost 7 bases, and 6 bases stayed unmatched. Written as DNA, the CDR3 is TGTGCCAGCAGCCTGGGACAGGGAGACCAGCCCCAGCATTTT. Translating it yields CASSLGQGDQPQHF.

The chain is built from TRBV19 and TRBJ2-7; D remains unclear. V was trimmed by 6 bases and J by 0 bases, leaving 15 bases between them. Germline V gene data show CDR1 as LNHDA and CDR2 as SQIVND (reference sequence). This CDR3 contains 15 residues. The CDR3 region is CASSRTQVSSYEQYF. CDR3 coding DNA: TGTGCCAGTAGCCGAACCCAGGTGAGCTCCTACGAGCAGTACTTC.

Details on this clone: Relative to the germline gene, one junction end is altered; a read error may explain this. The V gene is TRBV29-1, the J gene TRBJ2-1; TRBD2 aligns across 8 bases. The germline V gene encodes CDR1 SQVTM and CDR2 ANQGSEA. The CDR3 spans 12 residues. CDR3 residues: CSVEREGSKNLF. In DNA form, the CDR3 reads TGCAGCGTTGAACGGGAGGGCAGTAAGAATCTCTTC.

The rearrangement joins TRBV15 to TRBJ1-2; possibly TRBD1 for D (5 bases). Trimming shortened V by 3 bases and J by 4 bases, and 9 bases separated the two germline ends. CDR1 LNHNV and CDR2 YYDKDF come from the germline V gene (reference sequence). The CDR3 loop spans 13 amino acids. The CDR3 coding sequence is TGTGCCACCAGCAGGGGGGGGTCCTATGGCTACACCTTC. Its protein product is CATSRGGSYGYTF.

About this clone: Within the sample, other DNA sequences also encode this same CDR3. The chain carries TRBV5-6 and TRBJ1-5; D uncertain. This CDR3 contains 15 residues. In germline, CDR1 is SGHDT, CDR2 YYEEEE. With 0 bases removed from V and 1 base from J, the gap between germline ends came to 8 bases. CDR3 amino acids: CASSLAGGSNQPQHF. As DNA, the CDR3 is TGTGCCAGCAGCTTGGCAGGTGGAAGCAATCAGCCCCAGCATTTT.

The CDR3 sequence: CASSKPRDRVTGELFF. The DNA for the CDR3 is TGTGCCAGCAGCAAACCCCGGGACAGGGTGACCGGGGAGCTGTTTTTT. The V call is TRBV21-1, the J call TRBJ2-2; TRBD1, the table's D call, lacks a check against the DNA. TRBV21-1 is annotated as a pseudogene. The CDR3 length is 16 residues.

V is TRBV11-2 and J is TRBJ1-2; tentatively, D is TRBD1 (5 bases). The V end lost 1 base, the J end lost 4 bases, and 10 bases lay between the germline ends. The CDR3 extends over 14 amino acids. Looked up from germline, CDR1 is SGHAT and CDR2 is FQNNGV. The CDR3, as DNA: TGTGCCAGCAGCTTAGCGGGGGAAGTCTATGGCTACACCTTC. This codes for CASSLAGEVYGYTF.